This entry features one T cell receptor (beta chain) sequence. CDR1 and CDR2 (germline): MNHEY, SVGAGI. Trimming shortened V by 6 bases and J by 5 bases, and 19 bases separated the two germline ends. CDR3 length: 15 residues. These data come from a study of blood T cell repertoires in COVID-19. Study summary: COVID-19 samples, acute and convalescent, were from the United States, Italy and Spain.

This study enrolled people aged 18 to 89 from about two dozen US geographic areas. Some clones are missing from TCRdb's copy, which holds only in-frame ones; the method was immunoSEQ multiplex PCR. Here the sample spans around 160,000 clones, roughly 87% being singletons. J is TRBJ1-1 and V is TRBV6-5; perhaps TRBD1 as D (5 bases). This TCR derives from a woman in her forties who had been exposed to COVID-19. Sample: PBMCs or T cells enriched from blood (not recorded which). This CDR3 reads CASRGFWVQGTEAFF. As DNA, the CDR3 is TGTGCCAGCAGGGGGTTTTGGGTCCAGGGTACTGAAGCTTTCTTT.